The 27 T cell receptor beta chains below were found in one sample sequenced in a study of blood T cell repertoires in COVID-19. Method: immunoSEQ multiplex PCR; TCRdb's copy keeps in-frame clones and lacks some. This sample has some 350,000 clones, with approximately 87% found just once. What was sequenced was PBMCs or T cells enriched from blood (not recorded which). The receptors here all came from a woman aged 25 to 39 who had recovered from COVID-19.

The V gene is TRBV12-3 or TRBV12-4, the J gene TRBJ1-5; D not resolved. Trimming removed 5 bases from V and 7 bases from J, with 12 bases in between. There are 13 residues in the CDR3. The CDR3 region is CASSEGPVQPQHF. CDR3 nucleotide sequence: TGTGCCAGCAGTGAGGGTCCTGTCCAGCCCCAGCATTTT.

This clone has a single count. The chain recombines TRBV19 with TRBJ1-5; no clear D. Germline V gives CDR1 LNHDA, CDR2 SQIVND (reference sequence). The CDR3 runs 14 residues. The V and J ends lost 6 bases and 5 bases respectively, with 14 bases between them. The CDR3 DNA sequence: TGTGCCAGTAGCACTCGTTCCTTCCATCAGCCCCAGCATTTT. Encoded protein: CASSTRSFHQPQHF.

V usage is TRBV18 and J usage is TRBJ1-1; 8 bases are a match to TRBD1. Germline V lookup: CDR1 KGHSH, CDR2 LQKENI. This CDR3 region has 19 residues. Germline trimming cut 2 bases from V and 5 bases from J; bases unmatched to any gene: 19. CDR3 nucleotides: TGTGCCAGCTCACCAAGCATTACAGGGGGACATGAGTGGCGTACTGAAGCTTTCTTT. Encoded protein: CASSPSITGGHEWRTEAFF.

The V call is TRBV9, the J call TRBJ2-1; 10 bases map to TRBD1. Germline V lookup: CDR1 SGDLS, CDR2 YYNGEE. Trimming cost V 3 bases and J 3 bases; bases outside gene matches: 0. CDR3 length: 14 residues. The CDR3 sequence is CASSGTGGYNEQFF. The CDR3 coding sequence is TGTGCCAGCAGCGGGACAGGGGGCTACAATGAGCAGTTCTTC.

The chain links TRBV20-1 to TRBJ2-3; the D is unclear. The CDR3 has 11 amino acids. Trimming pared 0 bases from V and 7 bases from J, leaving 5 bases between. The V gene's germline CDR1 is DFQATT and CDR2 SNEGSKA (reference sequence). The CDR3 protein is CSARDVNTQYF. For the CDR3, the DNA is TGCAGTGCTAGAGATGTAAATACGCAGTATTTT.

The chain couples TRBV19 to TRBJ2-7; D may be TRBD1 (5 bases). V was pared by 5 bases and J by 1 base, with 12 bases between. The CDR3 length is 14 residues. Germline CDR1 reads LNHDA; CDR2 reads SQIVND (reference sequence). Here the CDR3 reads CASSSETESYEQYF. CDR3 nucleotide sequence: TGTGCCAGTAGTTCCGAGACAGAATCCTACGAGCAGTACTTC.

The V and J genes are TRBV6-5 and TRBJ1-2, with TRBD1 matching over 8 bases. The J segment lost 4 bases and the V segment lost 2 bases, leaving 9 bases of the junction unmatched. This CDR3 has 16 residues. Looked up from germline, CDR1 is MNHEY and CDR2 is SVGAGI. The chain's CDR3 is CASSYGSGGEGYGYTF. In DNA, the CDR3 is TGTGCCAGCAGTTACGGGTCAGGGGGCGAGGGCTATGGCTACACCTTC.

On this clone itself: This is likely a read error, given that the CDR3 carries no conserved phenylalanine or tryptophan at its end. The limits of the CDR3 on the DNA are not certain, so only TCRdb's listed CDR3 is given. V usage is TRBV7-3 and J usage is TRBJ2-7; the tabulated D call, TRBD1, remains unverified against the DNA. The CDR3 is 12 residues long, counting both termini. Germline CDR1 and CDR2: SGHTA and FQGTGA. The CDR3 protein is CASSLPGGPLVI.

The chain uses TRBV27 and TRBJ1-1; TRBD1 might be the D (5 bases). From germline, CDR1 is MNHEY and CDR2 SMNVEV (reference sequence). Trimming shortened V by 0 bases and J by 5 bases, and 16 bases separated the two germline ends. This CDR3 has 16 amino acids. In DNA form, the CDR3 reads TGTGCCAGCAGTTTATCGGGGATGGGGGGTGGGACTGAAGCTTTCTTT. Residues: CASSLSGMGGGTEAFF.

The CDR3 region is CASSRGPPPNYGYTF. CDR3 bases: TGTGCCAGTAGTCGAGGGCCACCCCCTAACTATGGCTACACCTTC. The J gene is TRBJ1-2, the V gene TRBV19, with no clear D. V was cut by 5 bases and J by 0 bases, with 13 bases left in between. CDR1 is LNHDA, CDR2 SQIVND, per germline (reference sequence). The CDR3 has 15 amino acids.

V is TRBV28 and J is TRBJ2-7; 7 bases are a match to TRBD1. The CDR3 contains 16 residues. Germline CDR1 is MDHEN and CDR2 is SYDVKM. Germline trimming cut 7 bases from V and 4 bases from J; bases unmatched to any gene: 16. The CDR3 DNA reads as TGTGCCAGCACCCCCCCCGCCAGGGGGAGAGTTTACGAGCAGTACTTC. Amino acid sequence: CASTPPARGRVYEQYF.

V gene TRBV10-3 combines with J gene TRBJ2-7, with 10 bases that match TRBD1. CDR3 size: 13 residues. Germline-derived CDR1 and CDR2 are ENHRY and SYGVKD. V was clipped by 7 bases and J by 5 bases; unmatched bases: 5. This chain's CDR3 is CAIKGGQGDEQYF. CDR3 nucleotides: TGTGCCATCAAGGGCGGACAGGGGGACGAGCAGTACTTC.

The rearrangement uses TRBV27 and TRBJ2-1; tentatively, D is TRBD2 (5 bases). V was shortened by 3 bases and J by 5 bases, with 14 bases between the two germline ends. The CDR3 sequence is 15 residues long. CDR1 is MNHEY, CDR2 SMNVEV, per germline (reference sequence). The CDR3: CASSFTPTRNNEQFF. The CDR3 DNA reads TGTGCCAGCAGTTTTACCCCCACTAGAAACAATGAGCAGTTCTTC.

V and J are TRBV27 and TRBJ2-2; possible D gene TRBD1, 7 bases. The CDR3 loop spans 15 amino acids. V gave up 4 bases and J gave up 4 bases, with 13 bases separating them. From germline, CDR1 is MNHEY and CDR2 SMNVEV (reference sequence). CDR3 bases: TGTGCCAGCAGTTCCCACAGGGGAGGCACCGGGGAGCTGTTTTTT. This sequence encodes CASSSHRGGTGELFF.

The V call is TRBV19, the J call TRBJ1-1; 8 nucleotides match TRBD1. The CDR3 consists of 17 residues. Germline V gene data show CDR1 as LNHDA and CDR2 as SQIVND (reference sequence). Trimming at V came to 1 base and at J to 1 base, leaving 8 bases not matched to a gene. CDR3 bases: TGTGCCAGTAGTATAGCCGGCGCAGGGGGCCAGAACACTGAAGCTTTCTTT. This gives the protein CASSIAGAGGQNTEAFF. Complete variable domain (other parts from reference TRBV19 and TRBJ1-1): DGGITQSPKYLFRKEGQNVTLSCEQNLNHDAMYWYRQDPGQGLRLIYYSQIVNDFQKGDIAEGYSVSREKKESFPLTVTSAQKNPTAFYLCASSIAGAGGQNTEAFFGQGTRLTVV.

CDR3 in DNA: TGTGCCAGCAGCTTGCCCGGGACAGGGCTCACTGAAGCTTTCTTT. Residues: CASSLPGTGLTEAFF. V gene TRBV5-4 combines with J gene TRBJ1-1, with 9 bases that match TRBD1. V lost 1 base, J lost 4 bases, and 5 bases stayed unmatched. The germline V gene has CDR1 SGHNT and CDR2 YYREEE (reference sequence). This CDR3 has 15 amino acids. The full variable domain, completed using reference TRBV5-4 and TRBJ1-1, is ETGVTQSPTHLIKTRGQQVTLRCSSQSGHNTVSWYQQALGQGPQFIFQYYREEENGRGNFPPRFSGLQFPNYSSELNVNALELDDSALYLCASSLPGTGLTEAFFGQGTRLTVV.

This clone was found a few times. This chain joins TRBV10-3 and TRBJ1-1, with 7 bases that match TRBD1. The CDR3 totals 14 residues. Germline CDR1 reads ENHRY; CDR2 reads SYGVKD. With V trimmed by 6 bases and J by 8 bases, 12 bases remained unmatched. The CDR3 reads CAISPTGPSLEAFF. The DNA for the CDR3 is TGTGCCATCAGCCCGACAGGGCCCTCTCTGGAAGCTTTCTTT.

Here the CDR3 DNA reads TGCAGCGTTGAAGGACAGGGAGAACCCTACGAGCAGTACTTC. This sequence encodes CSVEGQGEPYEQYF. This sequence joins TRBV29-1 and TRBJ2-7; 7 nucleotides align to TRBD1. The CDR3 covers 14 residues. V gave up 1 base and J gave up 2 bases; unmatched junction bases: 5. Germline CDR1 SQVTM, CDR2 ANQGSEA.

V gene TRBV19 combines with J gene TRBJ1-2, with 9 bases fitting TRBD1. After removal of 8 bases from V and 4 bases from J, the junction contained 2 bases not matched to a gene. Germline V gives CDR1 LNHDA, CDR2 SQIVND (reference sequence). The CDR3 sequence is 12 residues long. The CDR3 loop is CASWDRAYGYTF. The CDR3 region has the DNA TGTGCCAGTTGGGACAGGGCCTATGGCTACACCTTC.

This chain joins TRBV7-8 and TRBJ1-6; no clear D. From germline, CDR1 is SGHVS and CDR2 FQNEAQ. V was cut by 2 bases and J by 6 bases, with 11 bases left in between. There are 15 residues in the CDR3. Here the CDR3 reads CASSLSGLANSPLHF. CDR3 DNA sequence: TGTGCCAGCAGCTTATCAGGACTTGCTAATTCACCCCTCCACTTT.

The chain links TRBV6-1 to TRBJ1-5; D is unresolved. The CDR3 has 13 amino acids. Trimming cost V 0 bases and J 11 bases, with 11 bases left between them. The germline V gene has CDR1 MNHNS and CDR2 SASEGT. CDR3 residues: CASSEALAQAQHF. The CDR3 nucleotides read TGTGCCAGCAGTGAAGCATTGGCGCAGGCCCAGCATTTT.

A word on this clone: The junction departs from germline at one end; a sequencing error may be responsible. This chain connects TRBV20-1 to TRBJ1-1; D call uncertain. The CDR3 contains 10 residues. Germline loops: CDR1 DFQATT, CDR2 SNEGSKA (reference sequence). The CDR3 DNA reads as TGCAGTGCCCGCGATTGGCGGACTGTATTT. This gives the protein CSARDWRTVF.

The chain couples TRBV28 to TRBJ2-6; TRBD1 agrees at 8 bases. With 6 bases clipped from V and 0 bases from J, the junction kept 10 bases outside the gene matches. The CDR3 totals 18 residues. Germline values: CDR1 MDHEN, CDR2 SYDVKM. CDR3 DNA sequence: TGTGCCAGCAGCCCTCGGGGACAGGTATCCTCTGGGGCCAACGTCCTGACTTTC. Protein product: CASSPRGQVSSGANVLTF. Complete variable domain (other parts from reference TRBV28 and TRBJ2-6): DVKVTQSSRYLVKRTGEKVFLECVQDMDHENMFWYRQDPGLGLRLIYFSYDVKMKEKGDIPEGYSVSREKKERFSLILESASTNQTSMYLCASSPRGQVSSGANVLTFGAGSRLTVL.

The chain carries TRBV5-1 and TRBJ2-5; a possible D gene is TRBD1 (6 bases). This CDR3 is 13 amino acids long. The V end was cut by 7 bases, the J end by 4 bases, with 14 bases between. Germline lookup yields CDR1 SGHRS and CDR2 YFSETQ. The CDR3: CASQTGGGETQYF. Here the CDR3 DNA reads TGCGCCAGCCAGACAGGCGGCGGAGAGACCCAGTACTTC.

The V call is TRBV2, the J call TRBJ1-1; D might be TRBD1 (6 bases). Trimming left V 8 bases short and J 1 base short, with 11 bases between. Germline CDR1 and CDR2: SNHLY and FYNNEI. The CDR3 is made up of 13 amino acids. CDR3 in amino acids: CASVGHSNTEAFF. The CDR3 bases are TGTGCCAGCGTGGGACATTCGAACACTGAAGCTTTCTTT.

The gene calls are TRBV28 and TRBJ2-2, with D possibly TRBD2 on 7 matching bases. Between the trimmed V and J ends, which lost 7 bases and 3 bases, there was a span of 27 bases. The CDR3 is 19 amino acids. CDR1 MDHEN and CDR2 SYDVKM come from the germline V gene. CDR3 nucleotides: TGTGCCAGCACTGGCCCTGGGGAGGGGGGGACCCCTGACACCGGGGAGCTGTTTTTT. This translates into CASTGPGEGGTPDTGELFF.

This clone was picked up many times. This chain joins TRBV7-9 and TRBJ1-2; TRBD1 is a possible D gene (6 bases). Per the germline V gene, CDR1 is SEHNR and CDR2 is FQNEAQ (reference sequence). The CDR3 contains 15 residues. V was pared by 5 bases and J by 3 bases, with 16 bases between. The CDR3, as DNA: TGTGCCAGCAGCCTAAGGGGGTATCGCGACTATGGCTACACCTTC. Its translation is CASSLRGYRDYGYTF.